This T cell receptor beta chain was captured in a study of cytomegalovirus exposure and HLA in healthy donors. This clone occurred once. What it binds is unknown. Germline loops: CDR1 MRHNA, CDR2 SNTAGT. The CDR3 extends over 14 amino acids. Trimming at V came to 5 bases and at J to 8 bases, leaving 6 bases not matched to a gene. The study ran its PCR with 60 Vbeta and 13 Jbeta primers. Profiled with immunoSEQ multiplex PCR; TCRdb holds only in-frame clones, not every one. The sample records roughly 230,000 clones, around four fifths being singletons. Study results and limitations: Only CMV serostatus was available as immune exposure information. In a later analysis, specific HLA alleles were associated with 15,000 to 20,000 TCR beta sequences at a 0.05 false discovery rate. Using the classifier, cytomegalovirus status was reportedly diagnosed with high specificity and sensitivity. In an earlier analysis, most TCR beta V segments were productive about 87% or about 30% of the time.

The chain carries TRBV6-4 and TRBJ2-1; the match to TRBD2 covers 10 bases. The origin of this receptor is a boy younger than 18 in good health and CMV-seronegative. The sample consisted of PBMCs. CDR3 sequence: CASSSGGAVYEQFF. The CDR3 DNA follows: TGTGCCAGCAGTAGCGGGGGGGCCGTTTATGAGCAGTTCTTC.